Below are 20 T cell receptor beta chains sequenced from a single sample in a study of blood T cell repertoires in COVID-19. Some clones are missing from TCRdb's copy, which holds only in-frame ones; the method was immunoSEQ multiplex PCR. The sample lists about 75,000 clones; 88% were seen once. Sequencing was performed on peripheral blood. The receptor set was obtained from a human donor in a cohort sampled during active COVID-19.

The chain employs TRBV19 and TRBJ1-2; TRBD1 agrees at 9 bases. There are 15 residues in the CDR3. Looked up from germline, CDR1 is LNHDA and CDR2 is SQIVND (reference sequence). The V and J ends lost 4 bases and 4 bases, in that order; junction bases with no gene match: 7. CDR3 DNA sequence: TGTGCCAGTAGTACCCTGACAGGGGGGGGCTATGGCTACACCTTC. Amino acid sequence: CASSTLTGGGYGYTF.

This clone was found once. The genes are TRBV7-6 and TRBJ2-1, with 7 bases aligning to TRBD2. The CDR3 is 15 amino acids. Germline loops: CDR1 SGHVS, CDR2 FNYEAQ. V was pared by 0 bases and J by 6 bases, with 5 bases of the junction left unmatched. CDR3 protein: CASSLAPSGFNEQFF. CDR3 coding DNA: TGTGCCAGCAGCTTAGCCCCTAGCGGCTTCAATGAGCAGTTCTTC.

The chain is built from TRBV5-5 and TRBJ2-1; D uncertain. With 0 bases removed from V and 7 bases from J, the gap between germline ends came to 5 bases. This CDR3 is 12 amino acids long. From germline, CDR1 is SGHKS and CDR2 YYEKEE (reference sequence). The CDR3 spells CASSLGGNEQFF. CDR3 nucleotide sequence: TGTGCCAGCAGCTTGGGCGGAAATGAGCAGTTCTTC.

The chain employs TRBV5-4 and TRBJ2-7; the D gene is possibly TRBD1 (6 bases). V lost 3 bases, J lost 5 bases, and 12 bases lay in between. The V gene's germline CDR1 is SGHNT and CDR2 YYREEE (reference sequence). The CDR3 is 13 residues long. The CDR3 here is CASSSYRVDEQYF. In DNA, the CDR3 is TGTGCCAGCAGCTCGTACAGGGTGGACGAGCAGTACTTC.

The chain is built from TRBV14 and TRBJ2-7; possible D gene TRBD1, 6 bases. Trimming took 1 base from V and 3 from J, leaving 16 bases between them. This CDR3 is 16 amino acids long. The germline V gene has CDR1 SGHDN and CDR2 FVKESK. The CDR3 DNA is TGTGCCAGCAGCCAAGGTTGGCAGGGGCACAACTACGAGCAGTACTTC. Amino acids: CASSQGWQGHNYEQYF.

The chain uses TRBV7-2 and TRBJ2-3, with D tentatively TRBD1 (5 bases). Germline CDR1 reads SGHTA; CDR2 reads FQGNSA. V lost 1 base to trimming and J lost 0 bases, with 11 bases between them. CDR3 size: 16 residues. Here the CDR3 DNA reads TGTGCCAGCAGCTTAGGTGGCAGGGCTAGCACAGATACGCAGTATTTT. Its translation: CASSLGGRASTDTQYF.

The rearrangement uses TRBV7-2 and TRBJ2-3, with D possibly being TRBD2 (6 bases). There are 15 residues in the CDR3. Germline CDR1 SGHTA, CDR2 FQGNSA. V shed 5 bases and J shed 5 bases, with 17 bases lying between them. CDR3 sequence reads: CASSPGGAGGDTQYF. The CDR3 region has the DNA TGTGCCAGCAGCCCCGGGGGAGCCGGGGGAGATACGCAGTATTTT.

There are a few counts of this clone. The chain combines TRBV6-5 with TRBJ1-6, with D unresolved. From germline, CDR1 is MNHEY and CDR2 SVGAGI. V lost 0 bases and J lost 10, with 13 bases in between. This CDR3 contains 15 residues. The DNA for the CDR3 is TGTGCCAGCAGTTACTCCCCGAAGACACTCTCACCCCTCCACTTT. Its translation is CASSYSPKTLSPLHF.

This clone was observed a handful of times. The chain couples TRBV19 to TRBJ2-5; 9 bases are a match to TRBD2. V shed 2 bases, J shed 4 bases, and the junction held 5 bases outside the gene matches. CDR1 and CDR2 from the germline V gene are LNHDA and SQIVND (reference sequence). The CDR3 extends over 15 amino acids. The CDR3 spells CASSINSGGGETQYF. CDR3 bases: TGTGCCAGTAGTATAAATAGCGGGGGTGGAGAGACCCAGTACTTC.

This sequence joins TRBV6-1 and TRBJ1-2, with 9 bases fitting TRBD1. CDR1 and CDR2 (germline): MNHNS, SASEGT. V shed 7 bases and J 5 bases; nucleotides not matched to a gene: 11. The CDR3 extends over 15 amino acids. The CDR3 spells CASTDGQGTLYGYTF. In DNA form, the CDR3 reads TGTGCCAGCACCGATGGACAGGGGACCCTTTATGGCTACACCTTC.

The CDR3 DNA follows: TGCGCCAGCAGCTTTGCTAGCGGCCGCTCCTACAATGAGCAGTTCTTC. Translating it yields CASSFASGRSYNEQFF. The chain has TRBV5-1 and TRBJ2-1, with 7 bases aligning to TRBD2. Germline V gene lookup returns CDR1 SGHRS and CDR2 YFSETQ. The CDR3 runs 16 residues. The V and J ends lost 2 bases and 0 bases, in that order; junction bases with no gene match: 5.

The chain links TRBV4-2 to TRBJ1-2; the match to TRBD1 covers 7 bases. V trimming: 0 bases; J trimming: 5 bases; junction bases outside the gene matches: 9. CDR3 size: 16 residues. CDR1 LGHNA and CDR2 YNFKEQ come from the germline V gene. The CDR3 region has the DNA TGTGCCAGCAGCCAAGATAGGCGGCAGGGGGTTTATGGCTACACCTTC. Its protein is CASSQDRRQGVYGYTF.

CDR3 nucleotide sequence: TGTGCCAGCAGTTTGGCAGGGGTAGAGACCCAGTACTTC. Protein: CASSLAGVETQYF. The chain has TRBV27 and TRBJ2-5; tentative D call: TRBD1 (6 bases). CDR1 MNHEY and CDR2 SMNVEV come from the germline V gene (reference sequence). This CDR3 is 13 amino acids long. V lost 3 bases to trimming and J lost 4 bases, with 9 bases between them.

The chain carries TRBV6-2 or TRBV6-3 and TRBJ1-1; D not resolved. This CDR3 spans 12 amino acids. With 5 bases removed from V and 5 bases from J, the gap between germline ends came to 9 bases. CDR1 and CDR2 (germline): MNHEY, SVGEGT. CDR3: CASSPDYTEAFF. The CDR3 nucleotides read TGTGCCAGCAGTCCGGACTATACTGAAGCTTTCTTT.

J is TRBJ2-1 and V is TRBV13; the D gene is possibly TRBD1 (5 bases). The germline gives CDR1 PRHDT, CDR2 FYEKMQ (reference sequence). The V end lost 1 base, the J end lost 4 bases, and 17 bases lay between the germline ends. The CDR3 totals 17 residues. The CDR3 region is CASSLASSDKSYNEQFF. The CDR3 coding sequence is TGTGCCAGCAGCTTAGCCTCTTCGGACAAGTCGTACAATGAGCAGTTCTTC.

The chain employs TRBV11-2 and TRBJ2-4; D possibly corresponds to TRBD2 (5 bases). CDR1 SGHAT and CDR2 FQNNGV come from the germline V gene. V lost 0 bases to trimming and J lost 6 bases, with 9 bases between them. The CDR3 is 14 amino acids. The CDR3 sequence is CASSLDQGRNIQYF. The DNA for the CDR3 is TGTGCCAGCAGCTTAGATCAAGGGAGAAACATTCAGTACTTC.

The rearrangement joins TRBV9 to TRBJ1-5; maybe TRBD1 (6 bases). V was clipped by 2 bases and J by 5 bases, with 11 bases between them. The CDR3 extends over 14 amino acids. Looked up from germline, CDR1 is SGDLS and CDR2 is YYNGEE. As DNA, the CDR3 is TGTGCCAGCAGCGTTGGAAACAGGGATCAGCCCCAGCATTTT. This encodes CASSVGNRDQPQHF.

The rearrangement links TRBV4-1 to TRBJ2-1; tentatively, D is TRBD1 (6 bases). V lost 1 base and J 4 bases, leaving 14 bases between the germline ends. This CDR3 comprises 16 residues. Germline V gene data show CDR1 as MGHRA and CDR2 as YSYEKL. CDR3 amino acids: CASSQGAGTTYNEQFF. CDR3 coding DNA: TGCGCCAGCAGCCAAGGCGCAGGGACAACATACAATGAGCAGTTCTTC.

The chain recombines TRBV7-2 with TRBJ1-5; TRBD1 is a possible D gene (6 bases). V was cut by 1 base and J by 4 bases, with 14 bases left in between. There are 16 residues in the CDR3. Per the germline V gene, CDR1 is SGHTA and CDR2 is FQGNSA. The CDR3 spells CASSLGRVGANQPQHF. Here the CDR3 DNA reads TGTGCCAGCAGCTTAGGAAGGGTGGGGGCAAATCAGCCCCAGCATTTT. The variable domain in full, with the rest retrieved from reference TRBV7-2 and TRBJ1-5, is GAGVSQSPSNKVTEKGKDVELRCDPISGHTALYWYRQSLGQGLEFLIYFQGNSAPDKSGLPSDRFSAERTGGSVSTLTIQRTQQEDSAVYLCASSLGRVGANQPQHFGDGTRLSIL.

This chain uses TRBV18 with TRBJ1-1; D perhaps matches TRBD1 (5 bases). Germline V gene lookup returns CDR1 KGHSH and CDR2 LQKENI. The V end lost 6 bases, the J end lost 5 bases, and 19 bases lay between the germline ends. This CDR3 comprises 15 residues. CDR3 amino acids: CASSRGAAGVTEAFF. The DNA of the CDR3 is TGTGCCAGCTCGAGAGGGGCGGCGGGAGTGACTGAAGCTTTCTTT.